This is a list of T cell receptor beta chains from one sample in a study of shared clonotypes between healthy human individuals. Sequencing was performed with immunoSEQ multiplex PCR; in TCRdb, only in-frame clones are kept and a portion is missing. The sample has millions of clones; about 95% are singletons. The specimen was naive CD8+ T cells sorted from blood. The receptors come from a man aged 18-30 years in good health. Both conserved end residues are part of each CDR3. A D gene is named only where the DNA matches it firmly. A clone size is listed for some rows: how often the clone was seen (once, few, many), or a class if it is expanded.

TRBJ2-6 few - TRBV30 TGTGCCTGGACTCCGGGGTCTGGGGCCAACGTCCTGACTTTC CAWTPGSGANVLTF
TRBJ1-1 - - TRBV30 TGTGCCTGGAGTGAACTGGCGGCGCGGACTGAAGCTTTCTTT CAWSELAARTEAFF
TRBJ2-7 - - TRBV7-2 TGTGCCAGCACCTCCAGGGGCCCCTACGAGCAGTACTTC CASTSRGPYEQYF
TRBJ2-7 - TRBD2 TRBV14 TGTGCCAGCAGCCCGGGACTAGGCTACGAGCAGTACTTC CASSPGLGYEQYF
TRBJ2-3 - TRBD1 TRBV4-3 TGCGCCAGCAGCCAAGGACAGGGGGCAGCAGATACGCAGTATTTT CASSQGQGAADTQYF
TRBJ2-7 once - TRBV19 TGTGCCAGTAGTCCGTCCGGGACCTCCTACGAGCAGTACTTC CASSPSGTSYEQYF
TRBJ2-2 - - TRBV14 TGTGCCAGCAGCCAAGATGGTCCTGGGTCGGGCACCGGGGAGCTGTTTTTT CASSQDGPGSGTGELFF
TRBJ2-7 - - TRBV14 TGTGCCAGCAGCGATGTCGGGGCCTACGAGCAGTACTTC CASSDVGAYEQYF
TRBJ2-5 - TRBD1 TRBV19 TGTGCCAGTAGACGGACAGGGTCAGAAGAGACCCAGTACTTC CASRRTGSEETQYF
TRBJ2-1 - - TRBV11-2 TGTGCCAGCAGCCCTGGCAGGGGAAGGTACAATGAGCAGTTCTTC CASSPGRGRYNEQFF
TRBJ2-7 - - TRBV6-6 TGTGCCAGCAGACCGGTTGGGGGCCGAATCGAGCAGTACTTC CASRPVGGRIEQYF
TRBJ2-3 - TRBD1 TRBV28 TGTGCCAGCAGTTTGGGACAGAGCACAGATACGCAGTATTTT CASSLGQSTDTQYF
TRBJ2-1 - TRBD2 TRBV9 TGTGCCAGCAGCCCTCGGGCGGGAGCGGACAATGAGCAGTTCTTC CASSPRAGADNEQFF
TRBJ2-6 - - TRBV13 TGTGCCAGCAGCTTCTCCGGGGCCAACGTCCTGACTTTC CASSFSGANVLTF
TRBJ2-7 - - TRBV6-4 TGTGCCAGCAGGAGGACTTGGAGCTCCTACGAGCAGTACTTC CASRRTWSSYEQYF
TRBJ2-4 - TRBD1 TRBV29-1 TGCAGCGTGGGGACAGGGGTGGGAAACATTCAGTACTTC CSVGTGVGNIQYF
TRBJ1-1 - TRBD1 TRBV11-2 TGTGCCAGCACCCGTGGACCTGGGACAGGGATCCCTGAAGCTTTCTTT CASTRGPGTGIPEAFF
TRBJ2-5 - TRBD2 TRBV27 TGTGCCAGCAGTGGTCTGACTAGCCGAGTCCAAGAGACCCAGTACTTC CASSGLTSRVQETQYF
TRBJ1-1 - - TRBV9 TGTGCCAGCAGCGCTTCCACAGGCCGGAACACTGAAGCTTTCTTT CASSASTGRNTEAFF
TRBJ1-4 - - TRBV14 TGTGCCAGCAGCCAAGTTCAGGATGAAAAACTGTTTTTT CASSQVQDEKLFF
TRBJ1-1 - - TRBV5-6 TGTGCCAGCAGCTTGGCCGAAGAAACTGAAGCTTTCTTT CASSLAEETEAFF
TRBJ2-7 - TRBD2 TRBV27 TGTGCCGGACCCCATAGCGGGGGGGAGCAGTACTTC CAGPHSGGEQYF
TRBJ2-1 - - TRBV5-1 TGCGCCAGCAGCCCTTACAGGGTCTCCTCCTACAATGAGCAGTTCTTC CASSPYRVSSYNEQFF
TRBJ2-7 - - TRBV5-5 TGTGCCAGCAGCTTGGGGGGGAACTACGAGCAGTACTTC CASSLGGNYEQYF
TRBJ2-7 - - TRBV9 TGTGCCAGCAGCGCAGCACCCCTGGGGGAGCAGTACTTC CASSAAPLGEQYF
TRBJ2-2 - - TRBV4-1 TGCGCCAGCAGAGTTGGACTAACCACCGGGGAGCTGTTTTTT CASRVGLTTGELFF
TRBJ2-7 - TRBD2 TRBV5-6 TGTGCCAGCAGCTTGGGTTTAGCGGGGGGGCCGGAGTACTTC CASSLGLAGGPEYF
TRBJ2-1 once - TRBV4-1 TGCGCCAGCAGCCAAGATCACGGGGTGGGTAATGAGCAGTTCTTC CASSQDHGVGNEQFF
TRBJ2-5 - TRBD2 TRBV7-9 TGTGCCAGCAGCTTAGCTGAGCGGGAACAAGAGACCCAGTACTTC CASSLAEREQETQYF
TRBJ2-5 - - TRBV9 TGTGCCAGCAGCGTAGGGGGCGTACCAAAGTCGGAGACCCAGTACTTC CASSVGGVPKSETQYF
TRBJ2-1 - - TRBV4-3 TGCGCCAGCAGCCAAGATTCATATCCAGAAGACAGACGTGAGGTCTTC CASSQDSYPEDRREVF
TRBJ2-3 - - TRBV7-2 TGTGCCAGCAGCTTAGAAGGCAGGGGGGTTGATACGCAGTATTTT CASSLEGRGVDTQYF
TRBJ2-5 - - TRBV7-8 TGTGCCAGCAGCTTAGCCCGCGAGACCCAGTACTTC CASSLARETQYF
TRBJ1-2 - - TRBV11-2 TGTGCCAGCAGCTTAGACTACAGGGACTCATTCGATGGCTACACCTTC CASSLDYRDSFDGYTF
TRBJ2-1 - - TRBV10-2 TGCGCCAGCAGCCACCCGGGGGAGCAGTTCTTC CASSHPGEQFF
TRBJ1-2 - TRBD1 TRBV6-5 TGTGCCAGCAGCTACGGGACAGCAGGTGGCTACACCTTC CASSYGTAGGYTF
TRBJ1-1 - TRBD1 TRBV7-9 TGTGCCAGCAGCCCCCGGACAGGTCTGAACACTGAAGCTTTCTTT CASSPRTGLNTEAFF
TRBJ1-4 - - TRBV4-3 TGCGCCAGCAGCCAAGACTGGGTATCAATCGTTGGGGAAAAACTGTTTTTT CASSQDWVSIVGEKLFF
TRBJ2-7 - - TRBV5-6 TGTGCCAGCAGCTTGTACCGGACCGAGACCTACGAGCAGTACTTC CASSLYRTETYEQYF
TRBJ1-1 - TRBD1 TRBV6-5 TGTGCCAGCAGCCCCTCCGGGACAGGAACTGAAGCTTTCTTT CASSPSGTGTEAFF
TRBJ2-7 once TRBD2 TRBV27 TGTGCCAGCAGCCCACTCAGCGGGACCCCCTACGAGCAGTACTTC CASSPLSGTPYEQYF
TRBJ2-4 - - TRBV9 TGTGCCAGCAGCGTAACAGCTGCAGGCCACATTCAGTACTTC CASSVTAAGHIQYF
TRBJ1-1 - - TRBV7-9 TGTGCCAGCAGCTTTACATACCTCGCTGAAGCTTTCTTT CASSFTYLAEAFF
TRBJ2-7 - - TRBV27 TGTGCCAGCAGCTTGACGTTAGGCGAGCAGTACTTC CASSLTLGEQYF
TRBJ2-7 - - TRBV30 TGTGCCTGGAGTGTATCAGTTTCTTCCTACGAGCAGTACTTC CAWSVSVSSYEQYF
TRBJ2-7 - - TRBV10-3 TGTGCCATCGGGGGTTCGGAAACCTACGAGCAGTACTTC CAIGGSETYEQYF
TRBJ2-2 - - TRBV6-1 TGTGCCAGCAAGCAGACTAACACCGGGGAGCTGTTTTTT CASKQTNTGELFF
TRBJ2-1 - - TRBV9 TGTGCCAGCAGCGTCGAGGGTTACAATGAGCAGTTCTTC CASSVEGYNEQFF
TRBJ1-2 - - TRBV5-1 TGCGCCAGCAGCGAGACCGAGCCGGATTCTGGCTACACCTTC CASSETEPDSGYTF
TRBJ2-3 once TRBD2 TRBV27 TGTGCCAGCAGCCCATTTAGCGGGAGTACAGATACGCAGTATTTT CASSPFSGSTDTQYF